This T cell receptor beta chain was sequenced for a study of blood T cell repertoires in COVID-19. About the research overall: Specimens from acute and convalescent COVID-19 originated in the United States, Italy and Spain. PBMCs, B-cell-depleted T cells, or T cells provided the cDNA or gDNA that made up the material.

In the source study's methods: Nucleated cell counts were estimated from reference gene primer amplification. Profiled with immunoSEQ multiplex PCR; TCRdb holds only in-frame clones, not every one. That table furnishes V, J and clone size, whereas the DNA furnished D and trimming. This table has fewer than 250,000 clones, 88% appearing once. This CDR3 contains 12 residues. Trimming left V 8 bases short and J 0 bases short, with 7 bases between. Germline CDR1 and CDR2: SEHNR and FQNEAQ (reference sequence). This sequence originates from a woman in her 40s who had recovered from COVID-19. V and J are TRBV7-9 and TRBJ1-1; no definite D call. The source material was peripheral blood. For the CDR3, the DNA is TGTGCCAGCTACACACTGAACACTGAAGCTTTCTTT. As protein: CASYTLNTEAFF.